The entry below describes one T cell receptor beta chain. The source of the sample is a study of cytomegalovirus exposure and HLA in healthy donors. PCR employed 60 Vbeta and 13 Jbeta primers. The data were produced by immunoSEQ multiplex PCR, yet TCRdb's version contains in-frame clones alone and is incomplete. The table includes about 55,000 clones, approximately 71% detected once. Germline V gene data show CDR1 as SQVTM and CDR2 as ANQGSEA. This CDR3 comprises 17 residues. V was clipped by 4 bases and J by 1 base; unmatched bases: 14. This clonotype was obtained from a man between 35 and 55 years old in good health and CMV-seropositive. Sequenced input: PBMCs. This chain joins TRBV29-1 and TRBJ1-2; 8 positions match TRBD1. CDR3 residues: CSVAGTGLSSFNYGYTF. In nucleotides, the CDR3 is TGCAGCGTTGCGGGGACAGGTCTTTCCAGCTTTAACTATGGCTACACCTTC.